Below, 26 T cell receptor beta chains from the same sample are listed, as sequenced in a study of T-cell reconstitution after alpha-beta-depleted transplantation in children. Unique molecular identifiers were incorporated into the prepared TCRbeta library. Each CDR3 protein gets one entry after TCRdb re-called the PCR reads with MiXCR. The table includes more than 550,000 distinct CDR3 sequences, 10% detected once. This sample comprised PBMCs from the stem cell graft donor, obtained from the stem cell graft. The source of these receptors is a human donor who donated a stem cell graft to a child with acute myeloid leukemia.

The V call is TRBV20-1, the J call TRBJ2-7, with 13 bases lining up with TRBD2. The CDR3 has 14 residues. From germline, CDR1 is DFQATT and CDR2 SNEGSKA (reference sequence). Losses at the gene ends were 4 bases for V and 5 bases for J; bases not matched to a gene: 5. As DNA, the CDR3 is TGCAGTGCTATCGGACTAGCGGGAGAAGACGAGCAGTACTTC. This codes for CSAIGLAGEDEQYF.

This clonotype was seen repeatedly, ten times or more. The rearrangement links TRBV5-1 to TRBJ2-3; possible D gene TRBD2, 6 bases. Germline V CDR1 and CDR2: SGHRS, YFSETQ. Trimming pared 3 bases from V and 4 bases from J, leaving 18 bases between. The CDR3 totals 16 residues. Here the CDR3 reads CASSSGGAWGADTQYF. The CDR3 DNA is TGCGCCAGCAGCTCCGGAGGGGCATGGGGGGCAGATACGCAGTATTTT. Variable domain in full (rest from reference TRBV5-1 and TRBJ2-3): KAGVTQTPRYLIKTRGQQVTLSCSPISGHRSVSWYQQTPGQGLQFLFEYFSETQRNKGNFPGRFSGRQFSNSRSEMNVSTLELGDSALYLCASSSGGAWGADTQYFGPGTRLTVL.

The chain links TRBV12-3 or TRBV12-4 to TRBJ2-3, with D perhaps TRBD2 (5 bases). V shed 6 bases and J shed 9 bases, with 22 bases lying between them. The CDR3 runs to 15 residues. CDR3 amino acids: CASSPGRGRGVTQYF. The CDR3 DNA is TGTGCCAGCAGCCCGGGGAGAGGGCGAGGAGTCACGCAGTATTTT.

In its sample, this clonotype was seen many times. The rearrangement uses TRBV7-9 and TRBJ1-6, with a tentative D call TRBD1 (6 bases). Trimming left V 8 bases short and J 4 bases short, with 21 bases between. Per germline, CDR1 SEHNR and CDR2 FQNEAQ (reference sequence). The CDR3 contains 17 residues. The DNA for the CDR3 is TGTGCCAGCCGCCCTGGGGCCAACAGGGAGTATAATTCACCCCTCCACTTT. As protein: CASRPGANREYNSPLHF.

This clonotype was detected many times. The chain couples TRBV7-3 to TRBJ1-2, with TRBD1 as a possible D gene (5 bases). V was trimmed by 6 bases and J by 0 bases, leaving 11 bases between them. The germline CDR1 and CDR2 sequences are SGHTA and FQGTGA. CDR3 size: 14 residues. The CDR3 reads CASSPAGANYGYTF. DNA of the CDR3: TGTGCCAGCAGTCCTGCGGGGGCTAACTATGGCTACACCTTC.

This sequence joins TRBV14 and TRBJ2-3; D may be TRBD2 (6 bases). The ends were cut back, 0 bases at V and 1 base at J, with 14 bases in the middle. Germline-derived CDR1 and CDR2 are SGHDN and FVKESK. The CDR3 loop spans 17 amino acids. CDR3 in DNA: TGTGCCAGCAGCCAAGATGGGACGGCTAGCGGCACAGATACGCAGTATTTT. It codes for CASSQDGTASGTDTQYF.

The V call is TRBV12-3 or TRBV12-4, the J call TRBJ2-7; TRBD2 matches 11 bases. V was clipped by 1 base and J by 4 bases; unmatched bases: 6. The CDR3 length is 16 residues. The CDR3 sequence is CASSLEGTSGYYEQYF. Written as DNA, the CDR3 is TGTGCCAGCAGTTTAGAGGGGACTAGCGGCTATTACGAGCAGTACTTC.

This clonotype was recorded at least ten times. V is TRBV29-1 and J is TRBJ2-5; D not certain. Germline lookup yields CDR1 SQVTM and CDR2 ANQGSEA. Trimming stripped 6 bases from V and 2 bases from J, with 4 bases between. CDR3 size: 10 residues. The CDR3 region is CSVAQETQYF. Written as DNA, the CDR3 is TGCAGCGTGGCGCAAGAGACCCAGTACTTC. The full variable domain, its missing parts supplied by reference TRBV29-1 and TRBJ2-5, is SAVISQKPSRDICQRGTSLTIQCQVDSQVTMMFWYRQQPGQSLTLIATANQGSEATYESGFVIDKFPISRPNLTFSTLTVSNMSPEDSSIYLCSVAQETQYFGPGTRLLVL.

The sample holds a few counts of this clonotype. The chain is built from TRBV6-1 and TRBJ2-5, with D tentatively TRBD2 (5 bases). The CDR3 totals 16 residues. Germline V gene data show CDR1 as MNHNS and CDR2 as SASEGT. Trimming removed 1 base from V and 0 bases from J, with 12 bases in between. CDR3 DNA sequence: TGTGCCAGCAGTGAAGTCCCTCGGGGATACCAAGAGACCCAGTACTTC. It yields the protein CASSEVPRGYQETQYF.

The rearrangement uses TRBV27 and TRBJ2-3; 10 bases agree with TRBD2. The CDR3 sequence is 14 residues long. V was pared by 7 bases and J by 2 bases, with 3 bases of the junction left unmatched. Germline V gives CDR1 MNHEY, CDR2 SMNVEV (reference sequence). The CDR3 bases are TGTGCCAGCACGCTAGCGGGAGACACAGATACGCAGTATTTT. Translating it yields CASTLAGDTDTQYF.

This clonotype was seen a few times. The V call is TRBV20-1, the J call TRBJ2-7; TRBD2 matches 11 bases. The CDR3 length is 15 residues. Germline CDR1 DFQATT, CDR2 SNEGSKA (reference sequence). V shed 6 bases and J 7 bases; nucleotides not matched to a gene: 14. DNA for the CDR3: TGCAGTGCCCCGGGGCGACTAGCGGGGACGGGAGAGCAGTACTTC. Translation gives CSAPGRLAGTGEQYF.

This clonotype was detected many times. DNA of the CDR3: TGTGCCACCAGTGAATTGAACCGGAACACCGGGGAGCTGTTTTTT. Translating gives CATSELNRNTGELFF. The chain couples TRBV24-1 to TRBJ2-2; D not resolved. V was pared by 4 bases and J by 1 base, with 9 bases between. This CDR3 contains 15 residues. The germline gives CDR1 KGHDR, CDR2 SFDVKD.

This clonotype was found a few times. The chain couples TRBV30 to TRBJ2-3; D is ambiguous. V lost 3 bases, J lost 0 bases, and 10 bases lay in between. Germline loops: CDR1 GTSNPN, CDR2 SVGIG (reference sequence). The CDR3 has 14 amino acids. The CDR3 DNA follows: TGTGCCTGGAGAAGAGTTGCTAGCACAGATACGCAGTATTTT. Amino acid sequence: CAWRRVASTDTQYF.

This clonotype was counted many times. This chain joins TRBV4-2 and TRBJ2-1; D may be TRBD1 (5 bases). The germline V gene has CDR1 LGHNA and CDR2 YNFKEQ. V was clipped by 1 base and J by 4 bases, with 11 bases between them. The CDR3 consists of 15 residues. For the CDR3, the DNA is TGTGCCAGCAGCCAAGTAAGGGGTATATACAATGAGCAGTTCTTC. It codes for CASSQVRGIYNEQFF.

V and J are TRBV5-1 and TRBJ1-1; TRBD1 agrees at 7 bases. CDR1 and CDR2 (germline): SGHRS, YFSETQ. CDR3 size: 15 residues. The V gene end was trimmed by 4 bases and the J gene end by 1 base; junction bases not matched to a gene: 7. CDR3: CASSPSTGPNTEAFF. CDR3 in DNA: TGCGCCAGCAGCCCCTCGACAGGGCCGAACACTGAAGCTTTCTTT.

The chain uses TRBV15 and TRBJ2-7; 12 positions match TRBD2. Germline values: CDR1 LNHNV, CDR2 YYDKDF (reference sequence). The CDR3 contains 14 residues. With 0 bases clipped from V and 6 bases from J, the junction kept 0 bases outside the gene matches. CDR3 DNA: TGTGCCACCAGCAGAGAACTAGCGGGAGGCGAGCAGTACTTC. Protein product: CATSRELAGGEQYF. Complete variable domain (other parts from reference TRBV15 and TRBJ2-7): DAMVIQNPRYQVTQFGKPVTLSCSQTLNHNVMYWYQQKSSQAPKLLFHYYDKDFNNEADTPDNFQSRRPNTSFCFLDIRSPGLGDTAMYLCATSRELAGGEQYFGPGTRLTVT.

This rearrangement joins TRBV6-5 to TRBJ1-1; D uncertain. The V gene lost 0 bases and the J gene lost 1 base, with 6 bases spanning the gap. The germline gives CDR1 MNHEY, CDR2 SVGAGI. The CDR3 extends over 14 amino acids. CDR3 loop: CASSYSRKNTEAFF. Here the CDR3 DNA reads TGTGCCAGCAGTTACTCCCGTAAGAACACTGAAGCTTTCTTT.

This clonotype occurred many times. The gene calls are TRBV12-3 or TRBV12-4 and TRBJ2-2; TRBD1 agrees at 9 bases. J lost 0 bases, V lost 6 bases, and 5 bases had no gene match. CDR3 length: 16 amino acids. The CDR3 sequence: CASSRRTGANTGELFF. The CDR3 DNA follows: TGTGCCAGCAGCCGCAGGACAGGGGCGAACACCGGGGAGCTGTTTTTT.

The chain carries TRBV10-3 and TRBJ2-4; 7 positions agree with TRBD1. Germline-derived CDR1 and CDR2 are ENHRY and SYGVKD. V lost 2 bases to trimming and J lost 0 bases; unmatched junction nucleotides: 7. CDR3 size: 17 residues. The CDR3 DNA follows: TGTGCCATCAGTGAGGGCCCCGGGACAGAAGCCAAAAACATTCAGTACTTC. Translated, it gives CAISEGPGTEAKNIQYF.

The table lists this clonotype with a few counts. The chain recombines TRBV7-6 with TRBJ2-5, with 7 bases aligning to TRBD1. The CDR3 is 15 residues long. V trimming: 6 bases; J trimming: 1 base; junction bases outside the gene matches: 8. Germline assignment: CDR1 SGHVS and CDR2 FNYEAQ. This chain's CDR3 is CASRDRAQSQETQYF. The CDR3, as DNA: TGTGCCAGCAGAGACAGGGCACAGTCCCAAGAGACCCAGTACTTC. The full variable domain, rest sourced from reference TRBV7-6 and TRBJ2-5, is GAGVSQSPRYKVTKRGQDVALRCDPISGHVSLYWYRQALGQGPEFLTYFNYEAQQDKSGLPNDRFSAERPEGSISTLTIQRTEQRDSAMYRCASRDRAQSQETQYFGPGTRLLVL.

CDR3 DNA: TGCAGTGCTAGAGACCCCGAAGGTACAGATACGCAGTATTTT. Its protein product is CSARDPEGTDTQYF. The V gene is TRBV20-1, the J gene TRBJ2-3; D is undetermined. Trimming left V 0 bases short and J 3 bases short, with 10 bases between. Germline V gene lookup returns CDR1 DFQATT and CDR2 SNEGSKA (reference sequence). The CDR3 extends over 14 amino acids.

This clonotype has ten or more counts. V usage is TRBV7-2 and J usage is TRBJ2-1; D not resolved. Trimming took 5 bases from V and 9 from J, leaving 11 bases between them. This CDR3 has 12 residues. The germline V gene has CDR1 SGHTA and CDR2 FQGNSA. CDR3 sequence reads: CASSLGLGEQFF. The DNA for the CDR3 is TGTGCCAGCAGCCTCGGATTGGGTGAGCAGTTCTTC.

The J gene is TRBJ2-7, the V gene TRBV27; D gene uncertain. Germline V gene data show CDR1 as MNHEY and CDR2 as SMNVEV (reference sequence). With 3 bases removed from V and 1 base from J, the gap between germline ends came to 10 bases. CDR3 length: 14 amino acids. The CDR3 sequence: CASSFGLQSYEQYF. The CDR3 region has the DNA TGTGCCAGCAGTTTTGGGCTGCAATCCTACGAGCAGTACTTC.

This clonotype appeared a few times. This may stem from a read error, because a much larger clone lies one nucleotide away. The rearrangement uses TRBV2 and TRBJ1-5; D gene ambiguous. CDR3 size: 13 residues. Germline loops: CDR1 SNHLY, CDR2 FYNNEI. V lost 6 bases and J lost 0, with 6 bases in between. The CDR3, as DNA: TGTGCCAGCAGGGTAGATAGCAATCAGCCCCAGCATTTT. It codes for CASRVDSNQPQHF.

This clonotype was seen many times. The genes are TRBV7-9 and TRBJ2-2; D gene uncertain. Trimming removed 7 bases at V and 0 bases at J, with 12 bases between. The V gene's germline CDR1 is SEHNR and CDR2 FQNEAQ (reference sequence). The length of the CDR3 is 15 residues. The CDR3 sequence: CASTRSLANTGELFF. The DNA for the CDR3 is TGTGCCAGCACCCGGAGCCTTGCGAACACCGGGGAGCTGTTTTTT.

This rearrangement joins TRBV10-3 to TRBJ1-4; the D gene is possibly TRBD1 (5 bases). The CDR3 extends over 15 amino acids. Trimming cost V 2 bases and J 8 bases, with 15 bases left between them. Germline lookup yields CDR1 ENHRY and CDR2 SYGVKD. The CDR3 region has the DNA TGTGCCATCAGTGAGGCAGGGTACGAAAAGGAAAAACTGTTTTTT. Translating gives CAISEAGYEKEKLFF.